The present T cell receptor beta chain was sequenced within a study of T cell changes during pregnancy in multiple sclerosis. The protocol was immunoSEQ multiplex PCR, while the TCRdb copy is restricted to in-frame clones and leaves out a portion. Among 20,000 to 25,000 clones listed, 87% were seen once. CDR1 is MNHEY and CDR2 is SMNVEV in the germline V gene (reference sequence). The ends lost 8 bases at V and 1 base at J; junction bases unmatched: 5. CDR3 size: 15 residues. This clone occurred once. This clonotype was sampled from a female donor with multiple sclerosis, enrolled in a pregnancy study. V and J are TRBV27 and TRBJ2-3; 11 nucleotides line up with TRBD1. The specimen was CD8+ T cells from peripheral blood mononuclear cells, collected after pregnancy. Here the CDR3 DNA reads TGTGCCAGCTCGGACAGGGGGCGCGGCACAGATACGCAGTATTTT. The encoded protein is CASSDRGRGTDTQYF.